The source of this T cell receptor beta chain is a study of T cell responses to AZD1222 COVID-19 vaccine. Across the whole study: Second-dose timings of about 4 or about 12 weeks were pooled. Study observations and caveats: Researchers report vaccine-associated CD4 TCRs spanning spike, with dominance at 160-218 and 743-854. Seropositive at baseline were only six AZD1222 recipients.

Data came from immunoSEQ multiplex PCR; TCRdb stores just in-frame clones and leaves some out. The repertoire includes roughly 99,000 clones, around 90% of them detected once, and roughly a fifth sits in the top ten. Notes on this clone: Its target is unknown.

Germline V gene data show CDR1 as MGHRA and CDR2 as YSYEKL. This CDR3 comprises 15 residues. V was pared by 1 base and J by 5 bases, with 12 bases between. This chain uses TRBV4-1 with TRBJ1-5; maybe TRBD1 (6 bases). Here the sequenced sample was peripheral blood, taken on day 0 of AZD1222 vaccination. The receptor's source is an adult in good health. The CDR3 DNA reads as TGCGCCAGCAGCCAAGTAGGGACATTAGATCAGCCCCAGCATTTT. This codes for CASSQVGTLDQPQHF.